These 7 T cell receptor beta chains share one sample of origin, sequenced in a study of cytomegalovirus exposure and HLA in healthy donors. 13 Jbeta primers and 60 Vbeta primers were used for the PCR. This table comes from immunoSEQ multiplex PCR, and its TCRdb copy is limited to in-frame clones, with some not included. The table has about 43,000 clones, under 60% seen once; the top ten hold roughly 5.6%. What was sequenced was PBMCs. These receptors all stem from a man aged 55 to 69 in good health and CMV-seronegative.

The chain has TRBV28 and TRBJ2-2; D is perhaps TRBD2 (5 bases). V dropped 7 bases and J dropped 6 bases, with 15 bases sitting between them. Germline V gene sequence: CDR1 MDHEN, CDR2 SYDVKM. This CDR3 comprises 14 residues. The CDR3 protein is CASTEGLAAGELFF. The CDR3 DNA is TGTGCCAGCACCGAAGGGCTAGCTGCCGGGGAGCTGTTTTTT. The full variable domain, rest sourced from reference TRBV28 and TRBJ2-2, is DVKVTQSSRYLVKRTGEKVFLECVQDMDHENMFWYRQDPGLGLRLIYFSYDVKMKEKGDIPEGYSVSREKKERFSLILESASTNQTSMYLCASTEGLAAGELFFGEGSRLTVL.

This clone has only a few counts. This chain uses TRBV6-4 with TRBJ2-1, with 8 bases that match TRBD2. The CDR3 contains 15 residues. The germline CDR1 and CDR2 sequences are MRHNA and SNTAGT. V dropped 6 bases and J dropped 3; count of bases not matched to a gene: 7. The DNA for the CDR3 is TGTGCCAGCAGCGTCGGTAGCGGGGACTACAATGAGCAGTTCTTC. Amino acid sequence: CASSVGSGDYNEQFF.

This chain joins TRBV10-3 and TRBJ2-7; 11 bases fit TRBD1. The CDR3 has 14 residues. V trimming: 6 bases; J trimming: 2 bases; junction bases outside the gene matches: 3. Germline V gene lookup returns CDR1 ENHRY and CDR2 SYGVKD. The CDR3 loop reads CAIRGQGGTYEQYF. Here the CDR3 DNA reads TGTGCCATCAGGGGACAGGGGGGTACCTACGAGCAGTACTTC.

The chain has TRBV27 and TRBJ2-5; no clear D gene. V was trimmed by 5 bases and J by 7 bases, leaving 17 bases between them. The CDR3 has 14 amino acids. Germline V lookup: CDR1 MNHEY, CDR2 SMNVEV (reference sequence). CDR3 sequence: CASSLSTAPGTQYF. The CDR3 DNA reads TGTGCCAGCAGTCTCTCGACTGCTCCGGGGACCCAGTACTTC.

The V call is TRBV28, the J call TRBJ2-5; TRBD2 might be the D (6 bases). Trimming removed 3 bases from V and 1 base from J, with 15 bases in between. Germline V lookup: CDR1 MDHEN, CDR2 SYDVKM. The CDR3 spans 16 residues. CDR3 bases: TGTGCCAGCAGTTTCACAGTACCGGGAGCCCAAGAGACCCAGTACTTC. Its protein product is CASSFTVPGAQETQYF.

The rearrangement joins TRBV6-5 to TRBJ2-7, with TRBD1 matching over 10 bases. V was pared by 5 bases and J by 7 bases, with 11 bases of the junction left unmatched. Germline CDR1 reads MNHEY; CDR2 reads SVGAGI. The CDR3 length is 15 residues. The CDR3 nucleotides read TGTGCCAGCAGTCCCACCGGGACAGGGGCTTATGAGCAGTACTTC. Its translation: CASSPTGTGAYEQYF.

This clone was counted between two and nine times. The chain couples TRBV7-9 to TRBJ2-7; 12 bases are shared with TRBD1. This CDR3 has 15 amino acids. Germline CDR1 reads SEHNR; CDR2 reads FQNEAQ (reference sequence). The ends lost 5 bases at V and 6 bases at J; junction bases unmatched: 8. DNA of the CDR3: TGTGCCAGCAGCAGAGAGGGACAGGGGGCATTCGAGCAGTACTTC. Translated: CASSREGQGAFEQYF.